A single sample gave rise to the 10 T cell receptor beta chains below, sequenced in a study of blood T cell repertoires in COVID-19. Libraries were prepared by immunoSEQ multiplex PCR; TCRdb keeps only in-frame clonotypes and omits some of them. The repertoire consists of 95,000 to 150,000 clones, with around 76% occurring once and the leading ten covering approximately 2.5%. The sequenced material came from peripheral blood. These receptors were collected from a man between 70 and 80 years old with acute or convalescent COVID-19.

The CDR3: CAWRGTGSNYGYTF. The DNA of the CDR3 is TGTGCCTGGAGAGGTACAGGATCAAACTATGGCTACACCTTC. The chain uses TRBV30 and TRBJ1-2; tentative D call: TRBD1 (5 bases). CDR1 and CDR2 (germline): GTSNPN, SVGIG (reference sequence). The CDR3 consists of 14 residues. V was shortened by 3 bases and J by 2 bases, with 13 bases between the two germline ends.

This rearrangement joins TRBV18 to TRBJ2-7; 7 nucleotides align to TRBD2. V was clipped by 5 bases and J by 1 base; unmatched bases: 5. The CDR3 contains 14 residues. Germline CDR1 reads KGHSH; CDR2 reads LQKENI. CDR3 in amino acids: CASSNGAGSYEQYF. The CDR3 coding sequence is TGTGCCAGCTCAAACGGAGCGGGGTCCTACGAGCAGTACTTC.

This chain links TRBV6-5 with TRBJ2-5; D call uncertain. There are 13 residues in the CDR3. V shed 0 bases and J shed 7 bases, with 9 bases lying between them. Germline V gives CDR1 MNHEY, CDR2 SVGAGI. The CDR3 region has the DNA TGTGCCAGCAGTTACTCGCCTTCGGGGACCCAGTACTTC. Amino acid sequence: CASSYSPSGTQYF.

The chain joins TRBV7-9 to TRBJ2-2; possibly TRBD2 for D (6 bases). This CDR3 spans 15 amino acids. The V and J ends lost 6 bases and 4 bases respectively, with 15 bases between them. Germline CDR1 reads SEHNR; CDR2 reads FQNEAQ (reference sequence). The CDR3 spells CASSPLGGATGELFF. In DNA, the CDR3 is TGTGCCAGCAGTCCTCTTGGAGGGGCCACCGGGGAGCTGTTTTTT.

This chain links TRBV7-2 with TRBJ2-1, with TRBD1 matching over 8 bases. With V trimmed by 1 base and J by 6 bases, 5 bases remained unmatched. Germline lookup yields CDR1 SGHTA and CDR2 FQGNSA. CDR3 length: 15 residues. The CDR3 DNA is TGTGCCAGCAGCTTAGAAGGACAGGGAGTCAATGAGCAGTTCTTC. Its translation is CASSLEGQGVNEQFF. Supplemented by reference TRBV7-2 and TRBJ2-1, the full variable domain reads GAGVSQSPSNKVTEKGKDVELRCDPISGHTALYWYRQSLGQGLEFLIYFQGNSAPDKSGLPSDRFSAERTGGSVSTLTIQRTQQEDSAVYLCASSLEGQGVNEQFFGPGTRLTVL.

The rearrangement uses TRBV5-1 and TRBJ1-4; 7 bases align to TRBD1. The CDR3 is made up of 18 amino acids. The germline CDR1 and CDR2 sequences are SGHRS and YFSETQ. V lost 3 bases, J lost 0 bases, and 11 bases stayed unmatched. The CDR3 coding sequence is TGCGCCAGCAGCTGGACCGGGACAGTTCCTGCAACTAATGAAAAACTGTTTTTT. Translation: CASSWTGTVPATNEKLFF.

This sequence joins TRBV5-1 and TRBJ2-5; D is perhaps TRBD2 (7 bases). This CDR3 spans 15 amino acids. The V end lost 4 bases, the J end lost 3 bases, and 16 bases lay between the germline ends. Germline values: CDR1 SGHRS, CDR2 YFSETQ. CDR3 bases: TGCGCCAGCAGCATACAGGGAGGGGCGGAAGAGACCCAGTACTTC. This translates into CASSIQGGAEETQYF.

The rearrangement links TRBV10-3 to TRBJ1-1, with D hard to call. V lost 8 bases to trimming and J lost 10 bases, with 23 bases between them. CDR1 ENHRY and CDR2 SYGVKD come from the germline V gene. The CDR3 sequence is 14 residues long. Here the CDR3 DNA reads TGTGCCATCTGGAATGGAGCCGGAAGTAGAGGAGCTTTCTTT. Residues: CAIWNGAGSRGAFF.

The chain joins TRBV6-5 to TRBJ2-2, with D possibly TRBD1 on 6 matching bases. V was cut by 4 bases and J by 5 bases, with 11 bases left in between. Germline values: CDR1 MNHEY, CDR2 SVGAGI. The CDR3 sequence is 14 residues long. CDR3: CASSFTGTTGELFF. Here the CDR3 DNA reads TGTGCCAGCAGTTTCACCGGGACAACCGGGGAGCTGTTTTTT.

This chain uses TRBV12-3 or TRBV12-4 with TRBJ1-2; the D is unclear. V dropped 3 bases and J dropped 4 bases, with 9 bases sitting between them. CDR3 length equals 13 residues. The CDR3 region is CASSLKSIYGYTF. As DNA, the CDR3 is TGTGCCAGCAGTTTGAAGTCTATCTATGGCTACACCTTC.